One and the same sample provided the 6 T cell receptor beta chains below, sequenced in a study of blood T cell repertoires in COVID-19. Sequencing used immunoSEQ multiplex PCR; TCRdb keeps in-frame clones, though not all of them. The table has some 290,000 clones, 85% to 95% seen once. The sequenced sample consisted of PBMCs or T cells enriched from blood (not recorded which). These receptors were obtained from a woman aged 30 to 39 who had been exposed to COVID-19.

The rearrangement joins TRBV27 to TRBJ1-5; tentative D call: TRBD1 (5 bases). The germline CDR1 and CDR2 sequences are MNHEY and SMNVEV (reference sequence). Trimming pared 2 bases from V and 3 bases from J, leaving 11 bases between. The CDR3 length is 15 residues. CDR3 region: CASSLVWGDNQPQHF. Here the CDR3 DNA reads TGTGCCAGCAGTTTAGTGTGGGGGGACAATCAGCCCCAGCATTTT.

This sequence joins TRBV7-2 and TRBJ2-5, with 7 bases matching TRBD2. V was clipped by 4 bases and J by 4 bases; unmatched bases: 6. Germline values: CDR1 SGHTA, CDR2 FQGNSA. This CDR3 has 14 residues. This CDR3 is CASSSWTGGETQYF. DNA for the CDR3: TGTGCCAGCAGCTCTTGGACGGGAGGAGAGACCCAGTACTTC. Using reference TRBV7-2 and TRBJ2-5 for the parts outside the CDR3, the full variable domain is GAGVSQSPSNKVTEKGKDVELRCDPISGHTALYWYRQSLGQGLEFLIYFQGNSAPDKSGLPSDRFSAERTGGSVSTLTIQRTQQEDSAVYLCASSSWTGGETQYFGPGTRLLVL.

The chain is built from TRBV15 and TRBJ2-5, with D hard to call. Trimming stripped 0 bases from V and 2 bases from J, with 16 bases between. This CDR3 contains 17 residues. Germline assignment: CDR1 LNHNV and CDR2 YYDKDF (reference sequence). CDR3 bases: TGTGCCACCAGCAGAGACATAGCCCTTGAAGCACAAGAGACCCAGTACTTC. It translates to CATSRDIALEAQETQYF.

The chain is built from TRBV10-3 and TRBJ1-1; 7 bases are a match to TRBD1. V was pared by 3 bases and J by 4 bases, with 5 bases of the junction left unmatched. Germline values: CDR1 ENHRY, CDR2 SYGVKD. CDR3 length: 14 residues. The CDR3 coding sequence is TGTGCCATCAGTGATCCGACAGGGTTCACTGAAGCTTTCTTT. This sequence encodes CAISDPTGFTEAFF.

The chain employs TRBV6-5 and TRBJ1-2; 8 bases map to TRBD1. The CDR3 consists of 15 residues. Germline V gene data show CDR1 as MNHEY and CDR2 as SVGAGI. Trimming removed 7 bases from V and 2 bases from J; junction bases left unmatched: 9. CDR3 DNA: TGTGCCAGCATGTTACCAGGGGGCAGCAACTATGGCTACACCTTC. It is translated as CASMLPGGSNYGYTF.

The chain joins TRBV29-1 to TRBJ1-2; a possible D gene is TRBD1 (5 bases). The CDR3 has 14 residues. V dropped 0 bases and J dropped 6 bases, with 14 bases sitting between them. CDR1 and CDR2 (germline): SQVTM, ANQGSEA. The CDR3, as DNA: TGCAGCGTTGAAGATCGCGGGGGTAATAATGGCTACACCTTC. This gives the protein CSVEDRGGNNGYTF.